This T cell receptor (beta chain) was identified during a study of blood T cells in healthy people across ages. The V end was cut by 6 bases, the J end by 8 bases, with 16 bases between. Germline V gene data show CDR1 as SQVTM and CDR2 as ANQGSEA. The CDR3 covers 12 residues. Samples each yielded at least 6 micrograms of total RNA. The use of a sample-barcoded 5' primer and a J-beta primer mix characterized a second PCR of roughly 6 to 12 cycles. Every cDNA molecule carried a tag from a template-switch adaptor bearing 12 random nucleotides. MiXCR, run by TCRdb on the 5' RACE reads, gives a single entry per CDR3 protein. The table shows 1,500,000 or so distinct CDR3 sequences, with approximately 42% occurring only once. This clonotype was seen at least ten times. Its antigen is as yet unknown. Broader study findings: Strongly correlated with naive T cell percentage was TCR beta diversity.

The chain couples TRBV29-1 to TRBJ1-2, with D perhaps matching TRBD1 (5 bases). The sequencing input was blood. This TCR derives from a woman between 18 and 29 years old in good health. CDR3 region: CSVENRNPGYTF. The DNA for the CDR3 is TGCAGCGTCGAGAACAGGAACCCGGGCTACACCTTC. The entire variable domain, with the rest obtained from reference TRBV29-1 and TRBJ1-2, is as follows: SAVISQKPSRDICQRGTSLTIQCQVDSQVTMMFWYRQQPGQSLTLIATANQGSEATYESGFVIDKFPISRPNLTFSTLTVSNMSPEDSSIYLCSVENRNPGYTFGSGTRLTVV.